The clone carrying this T cell receptor beta chain showed up just a few times. Antigen specificity is unknown. Cells that had been cultured for approximately eleven days were the source of isolated CD4+ T cells. Nucleocapsid antibodies stayed negative before and after vaccination, showing no earlier SARS-CoV-2 infection. TCRdb keeps only in-frame clones here, not all; method: immunoSEQ multiplex PCR. The table lists around 46,000 clones, 50% to 80% of them singletons. This sample was taken from a study of vaccination effects on CD4 cells after COVID-19. About the research overall: It was with around 9.9 IU/ml IL-2 and 8 to 10 ug/ml peptides that 1.8 million or so PBMC per well were cultured.

The origin of this receptor is a human donor who received a COVID-19 vaccine. This sample comprised CD4+ T cells from PBMCs cultured without peptide, obtained before COVID-19 vaccination.

The CDR3 spells CASSLDFQGYGYTF. CDR3 coding DNA: TGTGCCAGCAGCTTAGATTTTCAGGGATATGGCTACACCTTC. This chain links TRBV7-2 with TRBJ1-2; possibly TRBD1 for D (5 bases). The CDR3 covers 14 residues. Germline V gene data show CDR1 as SGHTA and CDR2 as FQGNSA. The V gene lost 1 base and the J gene lost 5 bases, with 11 bases spanning the gap.